The source of this TCR beta chain is a study of blood T cell repertoires in COVID-19. Study-wide background: Whether acute or convalescent, the COVID-19 samples came from the United States, Italy and Spain. The cDNA or gDNA used as material had been derived from T cells, B-cell-depleted T cells, or PBMCs.

This clone was picked up one time. Germline V gene data show CDR1 as MNHEY and CDR2 as SVGAGI. V lost 6 bases and J 6 bases, leaving 19 bases between the germline ends. The CDR3 extends over 15 amino acids. In the study's own analysis: From reference gene primer amplification, estimates of nucleated cell counts were derived. Generated by immunoSEQ multiplex PCR, the TCRdb table keeps only in-frame clones and is missing some. That table furnishes V, J and clone size, whereas the DNA furnished D and trimming. The sample shows 20,000 or so clones, around nine tenths of them seen only once. Sequenced: peripheral blood. The receptor's source is a human donor in a cohort sampled during active COVID-19. This sequence joins TRBV6-5 and TRBJ2-3; the D gene is possibly TRBD1 (6 bases). The CDR3 DNA sequence: TGTGCCAGCAGGCAGACAGGTCTGGTTAGGGATACGCAGTATTTT. It is translated as CASRQTGLVRDTQYF.